The subject of this entry is one T cell receptor beta chain. The target antigen is unknown. Generated by immunoSEQ multiplex PCR, the TCRdb table keeps only in-frame clones and is missing some. The data show about 47,000 clones, around 96% seen once. In germline, CDR1 is MNHEY, CDR2 SVGAGI. The CDR3 totals 13 residues. V gave up 5 bases and J gave up 6 bases, with 14 bases separating them. These data belong to a study of graft-versus-host responses after intestinal transplantation. Study findings and constraints: Recipient marrow harbored GvH clones, some of which surfaced first in ileum or blood.

The chain joins TRBV6-5 to TRBJ2-7; D remains unclear. The clonotype was recovered from a human donor who was the organ donor for an intestinal transplant. The material sequenced was unstimulated CD8+ T cells sorted from spleen or lymph node cells, taken before transplant. This chain's CDR3 is CASSQSAPSEQYF. CDR3 bases: TGTGCCAGCAGTCAATCGGCCCCCTCCGAGCAGTACTTC.